This TCR beta chain stems from a study of low-dose radiotherapy and immunotherapy resistance in tumors. Across the study: Members of Cohort 1 were treated with 0.5 Gy per fraction every 2 weeks. The prescribed total PTV dose was 6.5 Gy.

This clonotype has more than one count but fewer than ten. Ipilimumab, nivolumab, aspirin, low-dose cyclophosphamide and low-dose radiotherapy were administered to donors. TRAV- and TRBV-specific primers, spanning alpha and beta chains, primed first-strand cDNA. TCRs underwent around 18 PCR cycles of amplification with a constant-region primer and V-primer adapter. Isolated mRNA underwent amplification by in vitro transcription. TCRdb reprocessed the reads via MiXCR and lists one record per CDR3 protein. The table has over 9,500 distinct CDR3 sequences, about half seen once. The source is a human donor with advanced metastatic prostate, ovarian, gallbladder or colorectal cancer (not recorded which). This table probably holds off-target reads from a library built for another chain.

CDR3 DNA: TGTGCCAGCAGCTCCGGGGAAAGGTACAATGAGCAGTTCTTC. Protein sequence: CASSSGERYNEQFF. The chain combines TRBV5-8 with TRBJ2-1, with a tentative D call TRBD2 (5 bases). Germline CDR1 reads SGHTS; CDR2 reads YDEGEE. The V and J ends lost 3 bases and 4 bases respectively, with 11 bases between them. This CDR3 has 14 residues.